This T cell receptor (beta chain) derives from a study of T cell clonality in common variable immunodeficiency. The repertoire was sequenced with immunoSEQ multiplex PCR; TCRdb's copy has only in-frame clones and lacks some. The data show around 60,000 clones, with none appearing a single time. Notes on the study in general: Authors noted CVID clonality's cause needs subpopulation repertoire sequencing. CVID subjects had higher TCRbeta clonality than healthy controls, most marked in about a third.

The ends were cut back, 5 bases at V and 9 bases at J, with 23 bases in the middle. Per germline, CDR1 SNHLY and CDR2 FYNNEI. This CDR3 spans 16 amino acids. This clone has a count of ten or more. The target antigen is unknown. The read gets to within 3 residues of the CDR3 end, and the germline J gene fills in the rest. The chain employs TRBV2 and TRBJ2-4; D is possibly TRBD1 or TRBD2 (5 bases each). The clonotype was recovered from a person aged 18 to 75 in good health. The sample taken for sequencing was peripheral blood mononuclear cells. The sequenced CDR3 bases are TGTGCCAGCAGTCCCCAGGGAGTGGCGTCATACGGCATT. Translation: CASSPQGVASYGI. The whole CDR3 reads CASSPQGVASYGIQYF.